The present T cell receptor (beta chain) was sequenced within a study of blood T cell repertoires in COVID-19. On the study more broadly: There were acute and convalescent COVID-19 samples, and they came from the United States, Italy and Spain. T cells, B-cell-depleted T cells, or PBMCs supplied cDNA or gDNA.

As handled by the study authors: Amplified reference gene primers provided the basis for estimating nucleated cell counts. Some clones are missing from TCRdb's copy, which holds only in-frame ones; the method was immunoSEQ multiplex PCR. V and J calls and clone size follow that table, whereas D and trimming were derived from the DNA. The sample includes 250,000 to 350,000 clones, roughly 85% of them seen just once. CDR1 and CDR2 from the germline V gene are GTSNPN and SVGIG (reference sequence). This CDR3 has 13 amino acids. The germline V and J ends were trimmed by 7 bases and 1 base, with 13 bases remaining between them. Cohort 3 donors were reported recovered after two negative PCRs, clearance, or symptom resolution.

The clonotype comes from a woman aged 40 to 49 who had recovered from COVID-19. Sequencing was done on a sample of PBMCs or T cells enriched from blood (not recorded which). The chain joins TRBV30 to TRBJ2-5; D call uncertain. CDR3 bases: TGTGCCTCCTCCCGGCAGGTCCAAGAGACCCAGTACTTC. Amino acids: CASSRQVQETQYF.